A selection of T cell receptor beta chains follows, all from one sample in a study of blood T cells in healthy people across ages. TCRdb reanalysed the 5' RACE reads using MiXCR and keeps one entry per CDR3 protein. This repertoire shows roughly 680,000 distinct CDR3 sequences, around 48% found once; its top ten account for about a third. Sequenced: blood. Source of these receptors: a woman in her sixties in good health. The CDR3 runs from the conserved cysteine through the conserved F or W. The order of the fields is clone size, V gene, J gene, D gene, CDR3 DNA, CDR3 protein. The D gene is left open where the match is weak. Clone sizes are given selectively: once, few, many, or a class where the clone is expanded.

abundance: .; v_gene: TRBV7-2; j_gene: TRBJ1-6; d_gene: .; CDR3nt: TGTGCCAGCAGCTCCGGGACGGGTTCACCCCTCCACTTT; CDR3aa: CASSSGTGSPLHF
abundance: many; v_gene: TRBV6-1; j_gene: TRBJ1-2; d_gene: .; CDR3nt: TGTGCCAGCAGTGTAAGGCGGACTAACTATGGCTACACCTTC; CDR3aa: CASSVRRTNYGYTF
abundance: .; v_gene: TRBV29-1; j_gene: TRBJ2-7; d_gene: .; CDR3nt: TGCAGCGTTGGTGGCGGGATATCCTACGAGCAGTACTTC; CDR3aa: CSVGGGISYEQYF
abundance: .; v_gene: TRBV19; j_gene: TRBJ1-4; d_gene: .; CDR3nt: TGTGCCACCAAGGCCGGACAGTTTGCAACTAATGAAAAACTGTTTTTT; CDR3aa: CATKAGQFATNEKLFF
abundance: .; v_gene: TRBV7-2; j_gene: TRBJ2-3; d_gene: .; CDR3nt: TGTGCCAGCAGCTTATGGCGGGATGAGGGAACAGATACGCAGTATTTT; CDR3aa: CASSLWRDEGTDTQYF
abundance: once; v_gene: TRBV6-2/TRBV6-3; j_gene: TRBJ2-3; d_gene: .; CDR3nt: TGTGCCAGCAGTTCCAGGGGATTTTCCACAGATACGCAGTATTTT; CDR3aa: CASSSRGFSTDTQYF
abundance: .; v_gene: TRBV29-1; j_gene: TRBJ2-1; d_gene: TRBD2; CDR3nt: TGCAGCGTTTCGGTAGCGGGAGAGGGTGAGCAGTTCTTC; CDR3aa: CSVSVAGEGEQFF
abundance: .; v_gene: TRBV28; j_gene: TRBJ2-7; d_gene: .; CDR3nt: TGTGCCAGCAGTTCCGGGAGCCCAGTATACGAGCAGTACTTC; CDR3aa: CASSSGSPVYEQYF
abundance: many; v_gene: TRBV7-2; j_gene: TRBJ2-6; d_gene: .; CDR3nt: TGTGCCAGCAGCCCCGGGACTGCAAGCTCTGGGGCCAACGTCCTGACTTTC; CDR3aa: CASSPGTASSGANVLTF
abundance: .; v_gene: TRBV7-2; j_gene: TRBJ2-3; d_gene: .; CDR3nt: TGTGCCAGCAGCAAACCCCAGGGTTCAGATACGCAGTATTTT; CDR3aa: CASSKPQGSDTQYF
abundance: few; v_gene: TRBV3-1; j_gene: TRBJ1-2; d_gene: .; CDR3nt: TGTGCCAGCAGCCGGCGGTCGGTGGATGGCTACACCTTC; CDR3aa: CASSRRSVDGYTF
abundance: .; v_gene: TRBV5-1; j_gene: TRBJ2-5; d_gene: .; CDR3nt: TGCGCCAGCAGTAACAGCCAAGAGACCCAGTACTTC; CDR3aa: CASSNSQETQYF
abundance: .; v_gene: TRBV7-9; j_gene: TRBJ2-3; d_gene: TRBD2; CDR3nt: TGTGCCAGCAGCTTAAAGTCTAGCGGGGGCCGGAGGACAGATACGCAGTATTTT; CDR3aa: CASSLKSSGGRRTDTQYF
abundance: .; v_gene: TRBV7-3; j_gene: TRBJ2-1; d_gene: .; CDR3nt: TGTGCCAGCGCCGGCTTGAGGGCCAGTGAGCAGTTCTTC; CDR3aa: CASAGLRASEQFF
abundance: .; v_gene: TRBV5-1; j_gene: TRBJ1-1; d_gene: .; CDR3nt: TGCGCCAGCAGCTTGATCGGTGACGGTGACACTGAAGCTTTCTTT; CDR3aa: CASSLIGDGDTEAFF
abundance: .; v_gene: TRBV20-1; j_gene: TRBJ2-3; d_gene: TRBD2; CDR3nt: TGCAGTGCAGCTAGCGGACACACAGATACGCAGTATTTT; CDR3aa: CSAASGHTDTQYF
abundance: .; v_gene: TRBV6-5; j_gene: TRBJ2-6; d_gene: .; CDR3nt: TGTGCCAGCAGACGGGTCGAGACTGGGGCCAACGTCCTGACTTTC; CDR3aa: CASRRVETGANVLTF
abundance: few; v_gene: TRBV27; j_gene: TRBJ2-3; d_gene: TRBD1; CDR3nt: TGTGCCAGCAGTTTTTGGGACAGATACACAGATACGCAGTATTTT; CDR3aa: CASSFWDRYTDTQYF
abundance: few; v_gene: TRBV28; j_gene: TRBJ1-1; d_gene: .; CDR3nt: TGTGCCACCCATAGGGGCAGCGGGGGAGCTTTCTTT; CDR3aa: CATHRGSGGAFF
abundance: many; v_gene: TRBV14; j_gene: TRBJ2-1; d_gene: .; CDR3nt: TGTGCCAGCAGCCAAAGGAATGAGCAGTTCTTC; CDR3aa: CASSQRNEQFF
abundance: few; v_gene: TRBV9; j_gene: TRBJ2-4; d_gene: TRBD2; CDR3nt: TGTGCCAGCAGCGTAACGACGGGAGGGAGCATTCAGTACTTC; CDR3aa: CASSVTTGGSIQYF
abundance: .; v_gene: TRBV4-3; j_gene: TRBJ2-7; d_gene: TRBD2; CDR3nt: TGCGCCAGCAGCCAAGAGAGGTCCCTTAGCGGGAGGATCAATCCTAGCTCCTACAATGAGCAGTACTTC; CDR3aa: CASSQERSLSGRINPSSYNEQYF
abundance: .; v_gene: TRBV5-1; j_gene: TRBJ2-1; d_gene: TRBD2; CDR3nt: TGCGCCAGCAGCTTGGACCCGGGAGGGCTCTACAATGAGCAGTTCTTC; CDR3aa: CASSLDPGGLYNEQFF
abundance: .; v_gene: TRBV10-3; j_gene: TRBJ2-7; d_gene: .; CDR3nt: TGTGCCACGGTCTATCAGGGGTTGCCCTACGAGCAGTACTTC; CDR3aa: CATVYQGLPYEQYF
abundance: .; v_gene: TRBV7-9; j_gene: TRBJ1-2; d_gene: .; CDR3nt: TGTGCCAGCAGCTATATATCCTATGGCTACACCTTC; CDR3aa: CASSYISYGYTF
abundance: .; v_gene: TRBV7-2; j_gene: TRBJ2-7; d_gene: .; CDR3nt: TGTGCCAGCAGCTTTAAATGGGACTTTCAAACCTACGAGCAGTACTTC; CDR3aa: CASSFKWDFQTYEQYF
abundance: many; v_gene: TRBV11-2; j_gene: TRBJ2-3; d_gene: .; CDR3nt: TGTGCCAGCAGCTTAGAGGTAGCTTGGGGAGATACGCAGTATTTT; CDR3aa: CASSLEVAWGDTQYF
abundance: few; v_gene: TRBV4-1; j_gene: TRBJ1-2; d_gene: .; CDR3nt: TGCGCCAGCAGCCAACCAGCTAACTATGGCTACACCTTC; CDR3aa: CASSQPANYGYTF
abundance: .; v_gene: TRBV20-1; j_gene: TRBJ2-7; d_gene: .; CDR3nt: TGCAGTGCTAGTTTCGGGGTAGGGCCCTACGAGCAGTACTTC; CDR3aa: CSASFGVGPYEQYF
abundance: .; v_gene: TRBV25-1; j_gene: TRBJ2-1; d_gene: .; CDR3nt: TGTGCCACCTGGGGGGGTTGGGGGCACAATGAGCAGTTCTTC; CDR3aa: CATWGGWGHNEQFF
abundance: .; v_gene: TRBV20-1; j_gene: TRBJ2-7; d_gene: TRBD1; CDR3nt: TGCAGTGCGACATCCGGGACAGGGGTATACGAGCAGTACTTC; CDR3aa: CSATSGTGVYEQYF